Below, one T cell receptor (beta chain) is given with its context. Its matching antigen is unknown. The record originates from a study of shared clonotypes between healthy human individuals. General study results and limits: The donor pool, a small one, limited the genetic and exposure-history diversity represented.

Adult donors, all healthy and HIV-negative, had no recent acute infections or vaccinations. It was 80 million to 90 million PBMCs that unsorted samples used for genomic DNA. Approximately 30,000 T cell genomes, or around 0.3 ug DNA, went into unsorted PBMC replicate PCRs. The data were produced by immunoSEQ multiplex PCR, yet TCRdb's version contains in-frame clones alone and is incomplete. Of roughly 500,000 clones detected, roughly 80% appear once; the ten largest clones hold about 13%. The clonotype comes from a woman between 35 and 50 years old in good health. Some clones in this sample may be carry-over from other donors' samples. Sequencing input: PBMCs.

CDR3 protein: CAISVPTGAGALTFNEQFF. Written as DNA, the CDR3 is TGTGCCATCAGTGTGCCAACAGGCGCGGGAGCCCTTACCTTCAATGAGCAGTTCTTC. The chain joins TRBV10-3 to TRBJ2-1; TRBD2 matches 7 bases. The CDR3 sequence is 19 residues long. Per the germline V gene, CDR1 is ENHRY and CDR2 is SYGVKD. Losses at the gene ends were 4 bases for V and 6 bases for J; bases not matched to a gene: 21.